The 8 T cell receptor beta chains presented below share a single source sample, sequenced in a study of regulatory T cells in long-lasting Graves disease. For TCR beta, libraries came from iRepertoire HTBI primers and Arm-PCR of CDR3 regions. In TCRdb, the multiplex PCR reads were re-called with MiXCR into one record per CDR3 protein. Among approximately 690,000 distinct CDR3 sequences, about 32% were seen once, and the ten largest hold around 40%. Stated time point: persistent/refractory GD, antithyroid drugs over 5 years with positive TRAb. Extracted RNA from PBMCs served as the source of the TCR library. This specimen was peripheral blood mononuclear cells (PBMCs), taken when the disease was refractory, from a patient treated with antithyroid drugs. The receptors were gathered from a female donor with Graves disease.

This clonotype occurred a few times. The chain links TRBV29-1 to TRBJ2-5, with D possibly matching TRBD1 (6 bases). The V gene's germline CDR1 is SQVTM and CDR2 ANQGSEA. V was pared by 2 bases and J by 2 bases, with 15 bases between. The CDR3 spans 15 residues. CDR3 protein: CSVERGRGGQETQYF. The CDR3 DNA reads TGCAGCGTTGAACGTGGGAGAGGGGGTCAAGAGACCCAGTACTTC.

This clonotype was seen a few times. CDR3 sequence reads: CASSVSSGGWDTQYF. The CDR3 DNA is TGTGCCAGCAGTGTCTCCAGCGGGGGGTGGGATACGCAGTATTTT. J is TRBJ2-3 and V is TRBV6-1, with TRBD2 matching over 9 bases. Germline assignment: CDR1 MNHNS and CDR2 SASEGT. The length of the CDR3 is 15 residues. With 4 bases clipped from V and 6 bases from J, the junction kept 8 bases outside the gene matches.

The sample holds many counts of this clonotype. The V gene is TRBV7-2, the J gene TRBJ2-7; D assignment may be TRBD1 or TRBD2 (6 bases each). V dropped 1 base and J dropped 6 bases, with 13 bases sitting between them. This CDR3 region has 14 residues. Germline lookup yields CDR1 SGHTA and CDR2 FQGNSA. CDR3 bases: TGTGCCAGCAGCTTAGAGGGGGGTGTAGGCGAGCAGTACTTC. Amino acids: CASSLEGGVGEQYF.

This chain connects TRBV20-1 to TRBJ2-7; 11 bases agree with TRBD2. This CDR3 spans 15 amino acids. CDR1 is DFQATT, CDR2 SNEGSKA, per germline (reference sequence). V lost 3 bases to trimming and J lost 5 bases; unmatched junction nucleotides: 9. The DNA for the CDR3 is TGCAGTGCTAGTATACTAGCGGGAGTGCCCCACGAGCAGTACTTC. Translating it yields CSASILAGVPHEQYF.

This clonotype was detected ten times or more. The chain carries TRBV12-3 or TRBV12-4 and TRBJ2-5; D perhaps matches TRBD2 (6 bases). The CDR3 has 15 amino acids. Trimming removed 5 bases from V and 2 bases from J, with 15 bases in between. The CDR3 DNA follows: TGTGCCAGCAGTGACACTAGCACAATTCAAGAGACCCAGTACTTC. This sequence encodes CASSDTSTIQETQYF.

The rearrangement joins TRBV11-3 to TRBJ2-2; D call uncertain. The CDR3 is 14 residues long. Looked up from germline, CDR1 is SGHNT and CDR2 is YENEEA. V was clipped by 3 bases and J by 8 bases, with 13 bases between them. The DNA of the CDR3 is TGTGCCAGCAGCTTGGGTGCCGGGCTGGGGGAGCTGTTTTTT. Amino acids: CASSLGAGLGELFF. Drawing the rest from reference TRBV11-3 and TRBJ2-2, the complete variable domain is EAGVVQSPRYKIIEKKQPVAFWCNPISGHNTLYWYLQNLGQGPELLIRYENEEAVDDSQLPKDRFSAERLKGVDSTLKIQPAELGDSAVYLCASSLGAGLGELFFGEGSRLTVL.

The V and J genes are TRBV20-1 and TRBJ2-2; TRBD2 matches at 8 bases. Germline CDR1 is DFQATT and CDR2 is SNEGSKA (reference sequence). The V segment lost 3 bases and the J segment 4 bases; nucleotides outside the gene matches: 7. The CDR3 totals 15 residues. The CDR3 loop reads CSARPGAGGTGELFF. CDR3 coding DNA: TGCAGTGCTAGGCCGGGGGCGGGAGGCACCGGGGAGCTGTTTTTT.

This clonotype was seen a handful of times. The chain employs TRBV6-1 and TRBJ2-5; TRBD2 agrees at 7 bases. V was clipped by 0 bases and J by 5 bases; unmatched bases: 9. This CDR3 has 16 residues. The V gene's germline CDR1 is MNHNS and CDR2 SASEGT. The CDR3 spells CASSEARGFSPETQYF. Written as DNA, the CDR3 is TGTGCCAGCAGTGAAGCGCGGGGGTTTTCTCCCGAGACCCAGTACTTC.